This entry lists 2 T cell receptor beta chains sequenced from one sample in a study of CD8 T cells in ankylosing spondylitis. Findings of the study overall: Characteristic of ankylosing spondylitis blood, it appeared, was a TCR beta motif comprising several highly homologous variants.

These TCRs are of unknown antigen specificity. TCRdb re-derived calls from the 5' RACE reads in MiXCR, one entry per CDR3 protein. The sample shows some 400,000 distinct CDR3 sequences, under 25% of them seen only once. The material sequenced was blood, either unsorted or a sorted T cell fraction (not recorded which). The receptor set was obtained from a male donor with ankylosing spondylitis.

For the CDR3, the DNA is TGCAGCGTTGCGGCAGGCTATGGCTACACCTTC. As protein: CSVAAGYGYTF. The gene calls are TRBV29-1 and TRBJ1-2; no firm D call. CDR1 and CDR2 (germline): SQVTM, ANQGSEA. The CDR3 extends over 11 amino acids. Trimming shortened V by 4 bases and J by 4 bases, and 7 bases separated the two germline ends.

CDR3 sequence: CASSLNSGGTDTQYF. CDR3 DNA sequence: TGTGCCAGCAGCCTCAACTCGGGGGGCACAGATACGCAGTATTTT. This chain connects TRBV7-3 to TRBJ2-3; a possible D gene is TRBD2 (6 bases). Per the germline V gene, CDR1 is SGHTA and CDR2 is FQGTGA. The CDR3 is 15 residues long. Trimming stripped 5 bases from V and 1 base from J, with 13 bases between.